Shown below are 28 T cell receptor beta chains from a single sample sequenced in a study of T cell clonotyping in hematopoietic cell transplantation. Regarding time point: recipient sample about 28 days before transplant, after cytoreduction. Produced via immunoSEQ multiplex PCR; TCRdb's table is partial and in-frame only. The data show approximately 22,000 clones, with 90% seen just once and 3.5% to 4% held by the top ten. Sequenced here: peripheral blood mononuclear cells, sampled before stem cell transplant. The receptors come from a man aged 18 to 29 with biphenotypic leukemia. Some clones in this sample may be carry-over from other donors' samples.

This clone was observed a few times. V is TRBV6-5 and J is TRBJ1-5; D possibly corresponds to TRBD1 (5 bases). In germline, CDR1 is MNHEY, CDR2 SVGAGI. The CDR3 runs to 14 residues. V gave up 5 bases and J gave up 0 bases, with 8 bases separating them. The CDR3 here is CASSQGPSNQPQHF. In DNA form, the CDR3 reads TGTGCCAGCAGTCAGGGTCCTAGCAATCAGCCCCAGCATTTT.

This chain connects TRBV29-1 to TRBJ2-2; D possibly corresponds to TRBD2 (6 bases). The CDR3 covers 11 residues. V lost 3 bases and J lost 10, with 9 bases in between. Germline CDR1 is SQVTM and CDR2 is ANQGSEA. DNA of the CDR3: TGCAGCGTTGATTGGGGGGTGGAGCTGTTTTTT. This sequence encodes CSVDWGVELFF.

CDR3 residues: CASNSRDKSYQPQHF. CDR3 coding DNA: TGTGCCAGTAACTCCCGGGACAAATCTTATCAGCCCCAGCATTTT. The chain has TRBV19 and TRBJ1-5; D possibly corresponds to TRBD1 (6 bases). CDR1 LNHDA and CDR2 SQIVND come from the germline V gene (reference sequence). V lost 7 bases, J lost 5 bases, and 18 bases lay in between. This CDR3 has 15 amino acids.

The chain is built from TRBV27 and TRBJ1-1; no definite D call. Trimming left V 4 bases short and J 1 base short, with 13 bases between. Germline CDR1 reads MNHEY; CDR2 reads SMNVEV (reference sequence). The CDR3 sequence is 15 residues long. The CDR3 coding sequence is TGTGCCAGCAGTTCCCGCCTCATAACGAACACTGAAGCTTTCTTT. It codes for CASSSRLITNTEAFF.

The rearrangement links TRBV4-1 to TRBJ2-1; 10 bases map to TRBD1. J was trimmed by 4 bases and V by 2 bases; bases with no gene match: 8. The CDR3 runs 17 residues. Germline-derived CDR1 and CDR2 are MGHRA and YSYEKL. The CDR3 loop is CASSQRAGQGNYNEQFF. DNA for the CDR3: TGCGCCAGCAGCCAAAGGGCGGGACAGGGGAATTACAATGAGCAGTTCTTC.

V is TRBV5-1 and J is TRBJ1-4, with D maybe TRBD1 (6 bases). Trimming took 2 bases from V and 5 from J, leaving 10 bases between them. The length of the CDR3 is 14 residues. Germline lookup yields CDR1 SGHRS and CDR2 YFSETQ. The CDR3: CASSFRGGNEKLFF. CDR3 bases: TGCGCCAGCAGCTTCCGAGGGGGAAATGAAAAACTGTTTTTT.

The chain recombines TRBV10-1 with TRBJ2-1; 13 bases map to TRBD2. The CDR3 has 15 amino acids. With 6 bases clipped from V and 7 bases from J, the junction kept 6 bases outside the gene matches. In germline, CDR1 is WNHNN, CDR2 SYGVQD (reference sequence). CDR3 sequence: CASRGLAGANNEQFF. The DNA of the CDR3 is TGCGCCAGCAGAGGACTAGCGGGAGCTAATAATGAGCAGTTCTTC.

The CDR3 DNA reads TGCGCCAGCAGCCAATACGAGGGTATCACTGAAGCTTTCTTT. It specifies CASSQYEGITEAFF. The chain has TRBV4-1 and TRBJ1-1; D call uncertain. Germline-derived CDR1 and CDR2 are MGHRA and YSYEKL. V was shortened by 2 bases and J by 4 bases, with 11 bases between the two germline ends. The CDR3 consists of 14 residues.

This rearrangement joins TRBV19 to TRBJ1-1; D gene unclear. Germline V lookup: CDR1 LNHDA, CDR2 SQIVND (reference sequence). The CDR3 covers 14 residues. The V end was cut by 3 bases, the J end by 0 bases, with 8 bases between. DNA for the CDR3: TGTGCCAGTAGTATGCGTAGTTTGAACACTGAAGCTTTCTTT. This encodes CASSMRSLNTEAFF.

This clone rates as medium-sized (0.01 to 0.1%). V usage is TRBV7-3 and J usage is TRBJ2-7; 7 positions agree with TRBD2. Germline assignment: CDR1 SGHTA and CDR2 FQGTGA. The CDR3 length is 14 residues. V lost 2 bases, J lost 7 bases, and 8 bases stayed unmatched. CDR3 sequence reads: CASSLYSRGEEQYF. CDR3 DNA sequence: TGTGCCAGCAGCTTATACTCCCGGGGGGAAGAGCAGTACTTC.

There are a few counts of this clone. This chain uses TRBV7-9 with TRBJ1-4; D uncertain. The CDR3 totals 14 residues. CDR1 and CDR2 from the germline V gene are SEHNR and FQNEAQ (reference sequence). Trimming shortened V by 3 bases and J by 0 bases, and 5 bases separated the two germline ends. For the CDR3, the DNA is TGTGCCAGCAGCTTGGCCGCAACTAATGAAAAACTGTTTTTT. Protein: CASSLAATNEKLFF.

V gene TRBV7-2 combines with J gene TRBJ2-7; perhaps TRBD1 as D (6 bases). The V and J ends lost 4 bases and 0 bases respectively, with 22 bases between them. Per the germline V gene, CDR1 is SGHTA and CDR2 is FQGNSA. This CDR3 is built from 18 residues. DNA for the CDR3: TGTGCCAGCAGCTCTATTTTCAGACAGGAGCGATTCTCCTACGAGCAGTACTTC. Its protein product is CASSSIFRQERFSYEQYF.

The sample holds one count of this clone. The gene calls are TRBV27 and TRBJ1-5; 8 nucleotides line up with TRBD1. The CDR3 has 15 amino acids. With 3 bases clipped from V and 2 bases from J, the junction kept 3 bases outside the gene matches. Germline V CDR1 and CDR2: MNHEY, SMNVEV (reference sequence). The CDR3 DNA sequence: TGTGCCAGCAGTTTCCAGGGGGCGGGCAATCAGCCCCAGCATTTT. The encoded protein is CASSFQGAGNQPQHF.

The chain recombines TRBV7-2 with TRBJ1-2; D possibly corresponds to TRBD1 (6 bases). This CDR3 region has 15 residues. From germline, CDR1 is SGHTA and CDR2 FQGNSA. V shed 5 bases and J shed 4 bases, with 17 bases lying between them. CDR3 residues: CASSRNGGRGYGYTF. In DNA form, the CDR3 reads TGTGCCAGCAGCCGGAACGGGGGGCGCGGCTATGGCTACACCTTC.

J is TRBJ1-2 and V is TRBV18; a possible D gene is TRBD1 (5 bases). The CDR3 length is 13 residues. V was pared by 2 bases and J by 4 bases, with 8 bases between. Germline V lookup: CDR1 KGHSH, CDR2 LQKENI. Here the CDR3 reads CASSPSDSYGYTF. CDR3 bases: TGTGCCAGCTCACCATCTGACAGCTATGGCTACACCTTC.

The chain employs TRBV6-4 and TRBJ2-3; TRBD2 matches at 11 bases. The germline CDR1 and CDR2 sequences are MRHNA and SNTAGT. With V trimmed by 6 bases and J by 4 bases, 6 bases remained unmatched. The CDR3 runs 15 residues. Here the CDR3 DNA reads TGTGCCAGCAGAGGGACTAGCGGAGGGGCAGATACGCAGTATTTT. Amino acid sequence: CASRGTSGGADTQYF.

This CDR3 is CASSRGLYGADTQYF. CDR3 nucleotides: TGTGCCAGCAGTCGAGGACTTTACGGGGCAGATACGCAGTATTTT. J is TRBJ2-3 and V is TRBV6-5, with TRBD2 as a possible D gene (5 bases). The CDR3 sequence is 15 residues long. Trimming cost V 5 bases and J 4 bases, with 16 bases left between them. The germline V gene encodes CDR1 MNHEY and CDR2 SVGAGI.

V usage is TRBV7-3 and J usage is TRBJ2-7; 7 bases map to TRBD2. This CDR3 is 16 amino acids long. J lost 5 bases, V lost 2 bases, and 12 bases had no gene match. Germline V CDR1 and CDR2: SGHTA, FQGTGA. CDR3 in DNA: TGTGCCAGCAGCTTATTAGGTGCAGCGGGAACCCACGAGCAGTACTTC. Translated: CASSLLGAAGTHEQYF.

The J gene is TRBJ2-1, the V gene TRBV7-3; D gene unclear. The CDR3 has 15 amino acids. CDR1 is SGHTA and CDR2 is FQGTGA in the germline V gene. Trimming removed 8 bases at V and 0 bases at J, with 14 bases between. CDR3 residues: CASFEQPSSYNEQFF. The CDR3 nucleotides are TGTGCCAGCTTTGAACAACCCAGCTCCTACAATGAGCAGTTCTTC.

The chain joins TRBV11-3 to TRBJ2-1; D gene uncertain. The CDR3 has 12 amino acids. The germline V gene has CDR1 SGHNT and CDR2 YENEEA. The V end lost 3 bases, the J end lost 5 bases, and 5 bases lay between the germline ends. The DNA of the CDR3 is TGTGCCAGCAGCTTGGCCCACAATGAGCAGTTCTTC. This gives the protein CASSLAHNEQFF.

The chain carries TRBV19 and TRBJ1-1, with D possibly being TRBD1 (5 bases). V was pared by 5 bases and J by 9 bases, with 19 bases between. The CDR3 spans 14 residues. Germline CDR1 and CDR2: LNHDA and SQIVND (reference sequence). In nucleotides, the CDR3 is TGTGCCAGTAGTCCCCCCGGCAGGGTAAACCAAGCTTTCTTT. The encoded protein is CASSPPGRVNQAFF.

This clone has only a few counts. The chain joins TRBV4-3 to TRBJ2-7; tentatively, D is TRBD1 (6 bases). Per germline, CDR1 LGHNA and CDR2 YSLEER. This CDR3 is 16 amino acids long. V lost 1 base and J 3 bases, leaving 16 bases between the germline ends. CDR3 DNA: TGCGCCAGCAGCCAAGTAGCCCGACAGGCAAACTACGAGCAGTACTTC. Protein: CASSQVARQANYEQYF.

The CDR3 coding sequence is TGTGCCAGCAGTTCGTTCAGACAGGGGTATGGCTACACCTTC. This sequence encodes CASSSFRQGYGYTF. The chain links TRBV28 to TRBJ1-2, with 8 nucleotides matching TRBD1. V gave up 4 bases and J gave up 5 bases; unmatched junction bases: 6. CDR3 length equals 14 residues. Germline lookup yields CDR1 MDHEN and CDR2 SYDVKM.

The CDR3 sequence is CASSIEERGRYGYTF. The CDR3 DNA reads TGTGCCAGTAGTATTGAGGAGAGGGGGAGATATGGCTACACCTTC. This chain joins TRBV19 and TRBJ1-2; D might be TRBD1 (6 bases). The length of the CDR3 is 15 residues. Germline CDR1 LNHDA, CDR2 SQIVND (reference sequence). Trimming took off 3 bases at V and 5 bases at J, with 16 bases between the two ends.

This clone was found a few times. The V and J genes are TRBV29-1 and TRBJ1-2; 9 bases agree with TRBD1. Germline CDR1 is SQVTM and CDR2 is ANQGSEA. The V segment lost 6 bases and the J segment 0 bases; nucleotides outside the gene matches: 8. This CDR3 has 15 residues. Here the CDR3 reads CSVGGQGGSNYGYTF. The CDR3 DNA reads as TGCAGCGTGGGGGGACAGGGCGGATCTAACTATGGCTACACCTTC.

The rearrangement uses TRBV19 and TRBJ2-3, with 8 bases aligning to TRBD2. Losses at the gene ends were 6 bases for V and 6 bases for J; bases not matched to a gene: 5. CDR3 length: 13 amino acids. Germline V gene data show CDR1 as LNHDA and CDR2 as SQIVND (reference sequence). CDR3 in amino acids: CASRREGQDTQYF. As DNA, the CDR3 is TGTGCCAGTAGACGGGAGGGCCAGGATACGCAGTATTTT.

The chain combines TRBV7-9 with TRBJ1-1; no firm D call. Per the germline V gene, CDR1 is SEHNR and CDR2 is FQNEAQ (reference sequence). The CDR3 loop spans 13 amino acids. The V end was cut by 1 base, the J end by 5 bases, with 8 bases between. The CDR3 DNA is TGTGCCAGCAGCTTAGATCCCGGAACTGAAGCTTTCTTT. It is translated as CASSLDPGTEAFF.

The chain employs TRBV27 and TRBJ2-2, with D possibly being TRBD1 or TRBD2 (5 bases each). The CDR3 has 11 amino acids. V lost 7 bases and J 8 bases, leaving 8 bases between the germline ends. The V gene's germline CDR1 is MNHEY and CDR2 SMNVEV (reference sequence). CDR3 protein: CASNGGGELFF. The DNA of the CDR3 is TGTGCCAGCAATGGGGGAGGGGAGCTGTTTTTT.